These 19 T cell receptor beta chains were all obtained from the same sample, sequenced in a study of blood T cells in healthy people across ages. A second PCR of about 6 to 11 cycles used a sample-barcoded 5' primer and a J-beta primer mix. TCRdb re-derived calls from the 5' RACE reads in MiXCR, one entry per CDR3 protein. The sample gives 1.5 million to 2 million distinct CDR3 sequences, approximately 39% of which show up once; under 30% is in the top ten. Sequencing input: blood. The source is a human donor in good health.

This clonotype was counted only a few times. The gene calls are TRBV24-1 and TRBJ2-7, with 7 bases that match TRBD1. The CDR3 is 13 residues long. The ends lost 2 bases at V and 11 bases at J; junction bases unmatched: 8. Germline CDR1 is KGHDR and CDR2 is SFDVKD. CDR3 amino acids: CATSDYRGGKEYF. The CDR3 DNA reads TGTGCCACCAGTGATTACAGGGGCGGTAAGGAGTACTTC.

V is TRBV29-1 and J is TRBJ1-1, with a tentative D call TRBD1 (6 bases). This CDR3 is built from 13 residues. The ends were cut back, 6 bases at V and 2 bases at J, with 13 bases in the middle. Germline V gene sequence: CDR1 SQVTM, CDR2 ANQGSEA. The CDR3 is CSVRRDTNTEAFF. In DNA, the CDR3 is TGCAGCGTCCGAAGGGACACCAACACTGAAGCTTTCTTT.

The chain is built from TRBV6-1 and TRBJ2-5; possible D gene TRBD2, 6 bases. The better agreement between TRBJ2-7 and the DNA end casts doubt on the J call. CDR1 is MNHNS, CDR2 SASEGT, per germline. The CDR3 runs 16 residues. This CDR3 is CASSELGPGRLYEQYF. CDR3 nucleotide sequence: TGTGCCAGCAGTGAACTCGGGCCAGGGAGGCTCTACGAGCAGTACTTC.

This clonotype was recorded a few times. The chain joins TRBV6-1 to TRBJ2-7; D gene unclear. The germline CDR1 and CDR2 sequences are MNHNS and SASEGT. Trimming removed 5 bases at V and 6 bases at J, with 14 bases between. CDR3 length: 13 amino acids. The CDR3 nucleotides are TGTGCCAGCAGTTTCCGACCACCTCTCGAGCAGTACTTC. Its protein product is CASSFRPPLEQYF.

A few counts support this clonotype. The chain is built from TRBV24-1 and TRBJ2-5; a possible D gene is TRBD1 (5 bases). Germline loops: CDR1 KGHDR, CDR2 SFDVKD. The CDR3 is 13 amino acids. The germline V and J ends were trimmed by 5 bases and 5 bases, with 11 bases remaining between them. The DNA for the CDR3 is TGTGCCACCAGTGTTAGGGGCAGGGAGACCCAGTACTTC. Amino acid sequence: CATSVRGRETQYF.

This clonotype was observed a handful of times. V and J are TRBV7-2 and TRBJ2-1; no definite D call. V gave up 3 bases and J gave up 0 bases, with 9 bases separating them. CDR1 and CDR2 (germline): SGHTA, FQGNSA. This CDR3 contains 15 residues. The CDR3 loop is CASSFDESSYNEQFF. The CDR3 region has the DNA TGTGCCAGCAGCTTTGACGAGAGCTCCTACAATGAGCAGTTCTTC.

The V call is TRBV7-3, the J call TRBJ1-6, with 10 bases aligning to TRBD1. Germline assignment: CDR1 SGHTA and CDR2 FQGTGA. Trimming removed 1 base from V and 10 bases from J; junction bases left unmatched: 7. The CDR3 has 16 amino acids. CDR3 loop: CASSLKGDRGGSPLHF. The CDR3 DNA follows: TGTGCCAGCAGCTTAAAGGGGGACAGGGGAGGGTCACCCCTCCACTTT. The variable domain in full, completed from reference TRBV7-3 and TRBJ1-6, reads GAGVSQTPSNKVTEKGKYVELRCDPISGHTALYWYRQSLGQGPEFLIYFQGTGAADDSGLPNDRFFAVRPEGSVSTLKIQRTERGDSAVYLCASSLKGDRGGSPLHFGNGTRLTVT.

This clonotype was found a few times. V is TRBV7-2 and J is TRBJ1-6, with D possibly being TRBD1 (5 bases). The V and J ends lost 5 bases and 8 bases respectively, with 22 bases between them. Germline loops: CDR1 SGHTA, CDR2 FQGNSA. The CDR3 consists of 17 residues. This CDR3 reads CASSPLGGASGYSPLHF. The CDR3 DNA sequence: TGTGCCAGCAGCCCCTTGGGGGGTGCTTCGGGTTATTCACCCCTCCACTTT.

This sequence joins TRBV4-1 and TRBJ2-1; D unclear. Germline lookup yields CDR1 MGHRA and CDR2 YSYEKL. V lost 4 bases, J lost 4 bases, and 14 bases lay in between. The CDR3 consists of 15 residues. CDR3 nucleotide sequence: TGCGCCAGCAGCCTACTCTCGGACGGATACAATGAGCAGTTCTTC. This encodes CASSLLSDGYNEQFF.

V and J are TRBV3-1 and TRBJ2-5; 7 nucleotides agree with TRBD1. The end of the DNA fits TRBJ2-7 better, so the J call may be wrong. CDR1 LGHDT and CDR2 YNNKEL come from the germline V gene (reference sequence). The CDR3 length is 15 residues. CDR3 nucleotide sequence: TGTGCCAGCAGGGCCTCGGGACAGAGATCCTACGAGCAGTACTTC. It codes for CASRASGQRSYEQYF.

CDR3 protein: CSLKQATNEKLFF. CDR3 DNA sequence: TGCAGCCTCAAACAGGCCACGAATGAAAAACTGTTTTTT. This chain links TRBV20-1 with TRBJ1-4, with D perhaps matching TRBD1 (5 bases). Germline values: CDR1 DFQATT, CDR2 SNEGSKA (reference sequence). This CDR3 has 13 residues.

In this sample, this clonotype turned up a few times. The CDR3 coding sequence is TGTGCCAGCAGTCCCACCACCACAGGGTACCTGACCCAGTACTTC. It translates to CASSPTTTGYLTQYF. The rearrangement links TRBV13 to TRBJ2-5; D possibly corresponds to TRBD1 (6 bases). Germline V lookup: CDR1 PRHDT, CDR2 FYEKMQ (reference sequence). This CDR3 spans 15 amino acids. V dropped 6 bases and J dropped 7 bases, with 21 bases sitting between them.

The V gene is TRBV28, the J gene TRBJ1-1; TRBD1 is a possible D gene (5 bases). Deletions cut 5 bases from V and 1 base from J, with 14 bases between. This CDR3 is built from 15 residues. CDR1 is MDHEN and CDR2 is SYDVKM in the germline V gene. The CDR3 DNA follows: TGTGCCAGCAGTGAATTGGGAGGGACGAACACTGAAGCTTTCTTT. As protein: CASSELGGTNTEAFF.

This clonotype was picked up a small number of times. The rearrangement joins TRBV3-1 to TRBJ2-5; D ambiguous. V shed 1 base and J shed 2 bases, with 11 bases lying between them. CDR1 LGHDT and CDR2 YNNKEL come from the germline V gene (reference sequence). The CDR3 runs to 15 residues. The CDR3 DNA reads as TGTGCCAGCAGCCAAGTTAACAGAGAGCAAGAGACCCAGTACTTC. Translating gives CASSQVNREQETQYF.

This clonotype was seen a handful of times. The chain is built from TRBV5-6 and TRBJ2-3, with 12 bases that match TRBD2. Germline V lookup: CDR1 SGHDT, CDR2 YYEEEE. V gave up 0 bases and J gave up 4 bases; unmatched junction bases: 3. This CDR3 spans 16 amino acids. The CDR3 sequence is CASSLASGGAPDTQYF. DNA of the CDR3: TGTGCCAGCAGCTTGGCTAGCGGGGGGGCCCCAGATACGCAGTATTTT.

The CDR3 region has the DNA TGCAGCGTTGAATACAGGGCCCTAACTGAAGCTTTCTTT. Translation: CSVEYRALTEAFF. This rearrangement joins TRBV29-1 to TRBJ1-1; TRBD1 might be the D (6 bases). CDR1 and CDR2 (germline): SQVTM, ANQGSEA. The CDR3 sequence is 13 residues long. V was shortened by 2 bases and J by 5 bases, with 12 bases between the two germline ends.

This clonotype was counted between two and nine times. CDR3 sequence: CSAGEGLAGALGTDTQYF. CDR3 sequence (DNA): TGCAGTGCTGGGGAGGGACTAGCGGGGGCGCTTGGCACAGATACGCAGTATTTT. V and J are TRBV20-1 and TRBJ2-3, with TRBD2 matching 14 bases. V gave up 5 bases and J gave up 1 base; unmatched junction bases: 11. In germline, CDR1 is DFQATT, CDR2 SNEGSKA (reference sequence). The CDR3 length is 18 residues.

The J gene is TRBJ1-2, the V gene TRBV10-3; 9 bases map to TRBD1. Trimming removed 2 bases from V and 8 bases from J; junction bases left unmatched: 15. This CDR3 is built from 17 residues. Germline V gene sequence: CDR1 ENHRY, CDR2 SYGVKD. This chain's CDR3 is CAISEGGDRARGQGYTF. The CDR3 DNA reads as TGTGCCATCAGTGAGGGAGGGGACAGGGCCCGGGGCCAAGGCTACACCTTC.

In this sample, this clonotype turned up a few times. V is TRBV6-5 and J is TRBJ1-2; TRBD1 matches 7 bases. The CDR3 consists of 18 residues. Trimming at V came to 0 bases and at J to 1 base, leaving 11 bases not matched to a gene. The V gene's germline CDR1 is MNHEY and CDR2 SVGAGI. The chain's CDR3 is CASSYSTGTDRLNYGYTF. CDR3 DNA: TGTGCCAGCAGTTACTCGACCGGGACAGATCGTCTTAACTATGGCTACACCTTC.